A single sample gave rise to the 2 T cell receptor beta chains below, sequenced in a study of patients and donors after allogeneic stem cell transplantation. TCRdb called the RT-PCR reads again in MiXCR, with one record for every CDR3 protein. The sample lists under 30,000 distinct CDR3 sequences; about 30% were seen once. Sequenced material: blood, either unsorted or a sorted T cell fraction (not recorded which). The receptors stem from a human donor who was either an allogeneic HSCT recipient or a stem cell or donor lymphocyte infusion donor (not recorded which). It is not recorded whose cells these are; they may come from a transplant donor.

The rearrangement links TRBV6-5 to TRBJ2-7, with TRBD1 matching 8 bases. This CDR3 is built from 12 residues. The J segment lost 7 bases and the V segment lost 6 bases, leaving 5 bases of the junction unmatched. CDR1 is MNHEY, CDR2 SVGAGI, per germline. The CDR3 bases are TGTGCCAGCAGCCGACAGGGGACTGAGCAGTACTTC. Translated, it gives CASSRQGTEQYF.

The J gene is TRBJ1-2, the V gene TRBV29-1, with D unclear. The germline gives CDR1 SQVTM, CDR2 ANQGSEA. V lost 4 bases and J lost 2, with 11 bases in between. The CDR3 loop spans 13 amino acids. This CDR3 reads CSVGETWNYGYTF. The CDR3 coding sequence is TGCAGCGTTGGGGAGACCTGGAACTATGGCTACACCTTC.